This passage covers 28 T cell receptor beta chains from one sample sequenced in a study of CD8 T cells in Susac syndrome. Random hexamers were used to reverse transcribe an amount of roughly 0.45 to 1 ug RNA. TCRdb reprocessed the immunoSEQ multiplex PCR reads via MiXCR and lists one record per CDR3 protein. The table includes approximately 190,000 distinct CDR3 sequences, more than 90% detected once. The source material was CD4+ T cells from PBMCs. The receptors come from a human donor with Susac syndrome.

The gene calls are TRBV20-1 and TRBJ1-2; no clear D gene. V gave up 0 bases and J gave up 6 bases, with 8 bases separating them. Germline CDR1 DFQATT, CDR2 SNEGSKA (reference sequence). CDR3 length: 12 amino acids. This CDR3 is CSARDRLDGYTF. The CDR3 bases are TGCAGTGCTAGAGATCGATTGGATGGCTACACCTTC.

This sequence joins TRBV30 and TRBJ1-2, with D unresolved. Germline loops: CDR1 GTSNPN, CDR2 SVGIG (reference sequence). The CDR3 runs to 13 residues. Trimming removed 4 bases at V and 4 bases at J, with 13 bases between. The CDR3 region is CAWTTEALYGYTF. The CDR3 nucleotides are TGTGCCTGGACAACCGAAGCCCTCTATGGCTACACCTTC.

This clonotype was seen a single time. The chain is built from TRBV12-3 or TRBV12-4 and TRBJ1-1, with 7 bases lining up with TRBD1. The CDR3 has 15 residues. V lost 6 bases to trimming and J lost 4 bases; unmatched junction nucleotides: 11. CDR3: CASSPTGSRGTEAFF. As DNA, the CDR3 is TGTGCCAGCAGCCCGACAGGGAGTCGTGGCACTGAAGCTTTCTTT.

This clonotype was observed a few times. The chain couples TRBV6-1 to TRBJ1-2, with 10 bases lining up with TRBD1. CDR1 and CDR2 from the germline V gene are MNHNS and SASEGT. Trimming removed 6 bases from V and 11 bases from J; junction bases left unmatched: 6. This CDR3 has 12 residues. CDR3: CASRTGGRIYTF. CDR3 in DNA: TGTGCCAGCAGGACAGGGGGCAGGATTTACACCTTC.

The CDR3 protein is CASSPPGEKLFF. As DNA, the CDR3 is TGTGCCAGCTCACCACCGGGTGAAAAACTGTTTTTT. The genes are TRBV18 and TRBJ1-4; no reliable D call. The germline V gene has CDR1 KGHSH and CDR2 LQKENI. The CDR3 length is 12 residues. Trimming stripped 0 bases from V and 7 bases from J, with 3 bases between.

The gene calls are TRBV12-3 or TRBV12-4 and TRBJ1-1; 8 bases map to TRBD1. This CDR3 comprises 15 residues. With V trimmed by 3 bases and J by 0 bases, 3 bases remained unmatched. CDR3 region: CASSFGQGLNTEAFF. The CDR3 coding sequence is TGTGCCAGCAGTTTCGGACAGGGATTGAACACTGAAGCTTTCTTT.

This chain uses TRBV19 with TRBJ1-1; 9 bases line up with TRBD1. Germline-derived CDR1 and CDR2 are LNHDA and SQIVND (reference sequence). The ends lost 1 base at V and 2 bases at J; junction bases unmatched: 5. This CDR3 has 16 residues. In DNA form, the CDR3 reads TGTGCCAGTAGTATAGGTGGGACAGGGTCTAACACTGAAGCTTTCTTT. This translates into CASSIGGTGSNTEAFF.

The chain carries TRBV7-2 and TRBJ2-2; D tentatively fits TRBD1 or TRBD2 (5 bases each). Trimming shortened V by 5 bases and J by 2 bases, and 15 bases separated the two germline ends. Germline V gene sequence: CDR1 SGHTA, CDR2 FQGNSA. The CDR3 is 16 amino acids. The CDR3 nucleotides read TGTGCCAGCAGCACAGACGGGGCTCTAAACACCGGGGAGCTGTTTTTT. Translated: CASSTDGALNTGELFF. The full variable domain, completed using reference TRBV7-2 and TRBJ2-2, is GAGVSQSPSNKVTEKGKDVELRCDPISGHTALYWYRQSLGQGLEFLIYFQGNSAPDKSGLPSDRFSAERTGGSVSTLTIQRTQQEDSAVYLCASSTDGALNTGELFFGEGSRLTVL.

This clonotype was found once. The chain has TRBV12-3 or TRBV12-4 and TRBJ1-1; TRBD1 matches 10 bases. The CDR3 has 14 amino acids. The trim removed 5 bases at V and 6 bases at J, leaving 6 bases unmatched. Here the CDR3 reads CASSPTDRGSEAFF. The CDR3 DNA sequence: TGTGCCAGCAGTCCCACGGACAGGGGGTCTGAAGCTTTCTTT.

V usage is TRBV12-3 or TRBV12-4 and J usage is TRBJ1-1; no clear D. The CDR3 totals 12 residues. V lost 5 bases and J lost 8, with 12 bases in between. CDR3 protein: CASSRTRREAFF. The CDR3 coding sequence is TGTGCCAGCAGTCGCACACGGAGGGAAGCTTTCTTT.

The V gene is TRBV7-1, the J gene TRBJ2-7; 11 nucleotides align to TRBD2. TRBV7-1 is labeled an ORF, and its function is uncertain. J lost 0 bases, V lost 6 bases, and 31 bases had no gene match. The CDR3 runs to 24 residues. The CDR3 DNA follows: TGTGCCAGCAGTCCCTTATCTATTTGGTGGTCTAGCGGGGGGCTAGTTAGGATCTCCTACGAGCAGTACTTC. It specifies CASSPLSIWWSSGGLVRISYEQYF.

This clonotype is a singleton in its sample. The chain has TRBV11-1 and TRBJ2-5; 11 positions agree with TRBD1. This CDR3 is built from 15 residues. V lost 4 bases, J lost 3 bases, and 4 bases stayed unmatched. CDR1 and CDR2 from the germline V gene are SGHAT and FQDESV (reference sequence). Here the CDR3 reads CASSSGQGAEETQYF. CDR3 nucleotides: TGTGCCAGCAGCTCAGGACAGGGGGCGGAAGAGACCCAGTACTTC.

This chain joins TRBV12-3 or TRBV12-4 and TRBJ1-1; D gene unclear. V was cut by 1 base and J by 0 bases, with 6 bases left in between. The CDR3 has 14 residues. DNA for the CDR3: TGTGCCAGCAGTTTAGTCCGGGTGAACACTGAAGCTTTCTTT. Residues: CASSLVRVNTEAFF.

In DNA, the CDR3 is TGTGCCAGCAGTTCCCTTTGGACAGGGGCCTACGAGCAGTACTTC. Translated, it gives CASSSLWTGAYEQYF. This rearrangement joins TRBV28 to TRBJ2-7; 9 bases align to TRBD1. Per the germline V gene, CDR1 is MDHEN and CDR2 is SYDVKM. The J segment lost 2 bases and the V segment lost 4 bases, leaving 6 bases of the junction unmatched. This CDR3 comprises 15 residues.

This chain uses TRBV5-4 with TRBJ2-3; D not certain. Germline CDR1 SGHNT, CDR2 YYREEE (reference sequence). This CDR3 comprises 13 residues. V lost 4 bases to trimming and J lost 1 base, with 7 bases between them. The CDR3 bases are TGTGCCAGCAGCGTCGACGGCACAGATACGCAGTATTTT. Protein product: CASSVDGTDTQYF.

The chain links TRBV11-2 to TRBJ2-7; D not certain. Trimming pared 5 bases from V and 5 bases from J, leaving 16 bases between. Germline CDR1 and CDR2: SGHAT and FQNNGV. The CDR3 spans 14 residues. CDR3 bases: TGTGCCAGCAGCCCCCGGTTGAGATCGAACGAGCAGTACTTC. Protein product: CASSPRLRSNEQYF.

This sequence joins TRBV14 and TRBJ1-1; D is undetermined. The CDR3 extends over 16 amino acids. Trimming cost V 3 bases and J 0 bases, with 14 bases left between them. Germline V gene data show CDR1 as SGHDN and CDR2 as FVKESK. The CDR3, as DNA: TGTGCCAGCAGCCATTTGACGGTTTTGTTGAACACTGAAGCTTTCTTT. Translated: CASSHLTVLLNTEAFF.

DNA of the CDR3: TGTGCCAGCAGCCAAGGTGTGCATGAGACAGAGACCCAGTACTTC. Translation: CASSQGVHETETQYF. The rearrangement uses TRBV14 and TRBJ2-5; D remains unclear. Per the germline V gene, CDR1 is SGHDN and CDR2 is FVKESK. This CDR3 is 15 amino acids long. V was trimmed by 1 base and J by 4 bases, leaving 13 bases between them.

The chain joins TRBV28 to TRBJ2-7, with D possibly TRBD2 on 5 matching bases. CDR3 size: 15 residues. Germline V gene data show CDR1 as MDHEN and CDR2 as SYDVKM. V was cut by 5 bases and J by 3 bases, with 17 bases left in between. CDR3 region: CASSTPPPRVYEQYF. CDR3 nucleotides: TGTGCCAGCAGTACGCCTCCTCCGCGGGTCTACGAGCAGTACTTC.

The chain couples TRBV4-1 to TRBJ2-3; D gene uncertain. Trimming pared 0 bases from V and 7 bases from J, leaving 14 bases between. The CDR3 has 15 residues. The germline V gene has CDR1 MGHRA and CDR2 YSYEKL. The CDR3 coding sequence is TGCGCCAGCAGCCAAGACCTACCCCGTCTATATACGCAGTATTTT. It yields the protein CASSQDLPRLYTQYF.

CDR3: CASSTSNYGYTF. As DNA, the CDR3 is TGTGCCAGCAGTACAAGTAACTATGGCTACACCTTC. The gene calls are TRBV12-3 or TRBV12-4 and TRBJ1-2; D remains ambiguous. The V and J ends lost 5 bases and 1 base respectively, with 5 bases between them. CDR3 length equals 12 residues.

This chain links TRBV12-3 or TRBV12-4 with TRBJ1-2; D is unresolved. V was trimmed by 6 bases and J by 6 bases, leaving 17 bases between them. The CDR3 runs 14 residues. Here the CDR3 DNA reads TGTGCCAGCAGCCCTACCGGCCTGGTTAATGGCTACACCTTC. Its protein is CASSPTGLVNGYTF.

This sequence joins TRBV5-1 and TRBJ2-5; D not resolved. Germline V gene lookup returns CDR1 SGHRS and CDR2 YFSETQ. There are 12 residues in the CDR3. V dropped 7 bases and J dropped 3 bases, with 10 bases sitting between them. This CDR3 reads CASGDDKETQYF. CDR3 DNA sequence: TGCGCCAGCGGGGATGACAAAGAGACCCAGTACTTC.

The chain has TRBV9 and TRBJ2-5, with D perhaps TRBD1 or TRBD2 (5 bases each). Trimming left V 4 bases short and J 5 bases short, with 15 bases between. This CDR3 spans 14 amino acids. CDR1 is SGDLS, CDR2 YYNGEE, per germline. This CDR3 is CASSWGKGGETQYF. CDR3 bases: TGTGCCAGCAGCTGGGGGAAGGGCGGCGAGACCCAGTACTTC.

This clonotype was counted only a few times. The rearrangement uses TRBV7-7 and TRBJ2-2; perhaps TRBD1 as D (6 bases). CDR3 length: 14 residues. The V end lost 1 base, the J end lost 5 bases, and 8 bases lay between the germline ends. Per the germline V gene, CDR1 is SSHAT and CDR2 is FNYEAQ (reference sequence). This chain's CDR3 is CASSLDRDTGELFF. CDR3 DNA sequence: TGTGCCAGCAGCTTAGACAGGGATACCGGGGAGCTGTTTTTT.

This chain links TRBV6-6 with TRBJ2-3; D perhaps matches TRBD1 (5 bases). The CDR3 is made up of 15 amino acids. The ends were cut back, 2 bases at V and 3 bases at J, with 12 bases in the middle. Germline CDR1 and CDR2: MNHNY and SVGAGI (reference sequence). The CDR3 DNA sequence: TGTGCCAGCAGTTACAGGGCAGGGTGGACAGATACGCAGTATTTT. Translating it yields CASSYRAGWTDTQYF.

This clonotype was counted a single time. The chain uses TRBV12-3 or TRBV12-4 and TRBJ1-2; D is unclear. V lost 5 bases and J lost 4, with 17 bases in between. The CDR3 sequence is 15 residues long. CDR3 in DNA: TGTGCCAGCAGTCCCTCGGATCCCCAAATCTATGGCTACACCTTC. Translating it yields CASSPSDPQIYGYTF.

The rearrangement uses TRBV18 and TRBJ2-6; 7 nucleotides align to TRBD2. The CDR3 has 16 residues. Germline trimming cut 4 bases from V and 0 bases from J; bases unmatched to any gene: 3. The V gene's germline CDR1 is KGHSH and CDR2 LQKENI. The CDR3 sequence: CASSRSGLSGANVLTF. In nucleotides, the CDR3 is TGTGCCAGCTCACGTAGCGGGCTCTCTGGGGCCAACGTCCTGACTTTC.